The text below deals with one TCR beta chain. It has no known antigen specificity. At one end the junction does not follow the germline gene, possibly because of a read error. Other DNA sequences in this specimen translate into the identical CDR3. Genomic DNA was used for TRB sequencing, which was performed with the immunoSEQ assay at survey resolution or with the hsTCRB kit. In the original analysis: The immunoSEQ software was used for initial read processing, and the LymphoSeq R package was used for repertoire analyses. Clonality was calculated as 1 minus normalized Shannon entropy, and the Gini coefficient was also calculated for each TRB dataset. Phenotypes of unsorted samples were inferred by mapping TRB sequences from sorted subsets of the recipient or donor onto the same recipient's unsorted samples. As stored in TCRdb, this immuneACCESS dataset retains in-frame rearrangements with V and J assigned. A fraction of the clones does not appear; measured against another copy, unresolved V genes explain less than half of the discrepancy, and the remainder lacks a known reason. The D gene and trimming were derived from the DNA, and the V and J assignments and clone size from that table. The sample data list 12,000 or so clones, and under 95% of these were observed just once. The top ten clones comprise around 3.6% of the sample.

This sample was taken from a study of T cells after posttransplantation cyclophosphamide (dated by TCRdb to 2016 to 2017). Study-wide context: T cell repertoire reconstitution was tracked by TRB sequencing after myeloablative bone marrow transplantation in which posttransplantation cyclophosphamide was used as GVHD prophylaxis. Samples from about 33 PTCy-treated patients and about 17 related bone marrow donors of those patients were subjected to antigen receptor sequencing. Blood from all 35 or so PTCy patients with 1-year posttransplant specimens was subjected to TRB sequencing. Up to roughly 3 additional blood samples from 2 to 5.2 years after transplant were also TRB-sequenced in 3 patients, as was pretransplant blood from 4 patients. TRA and TRB clonality were tightly correlated in about ten samples, so subsequent TCR analyses focused on TRB only. Public TRB sequences were queried against a database of over 3,600 sequences associated with responses to pathogens, tumor antigens, self-antigens and alloantigens. Study-wide findings and limitations: Across more than 35 patients, recipient CMV seropositivity and CMV reactivation were highly associated with TRB clonality; PTCy diversity was similar to CNI/methotrexate controls. The TRB repertoires of T cells infiltrating skin or GI tract showed only limited overlap with the TRB repertoires of T cells in blood. Donor-recipient similarity was low at 1-2 months but rose over the first year, and later blood repertoires were often dominated by donor CD8+ memory clones.

The CDR3 measures 15 amino acids from cysteine to phenylalanine. The retained sequence is limited to the CDR3, 45 bases, with the frame set at the first base. The germline V gene (reference sequence) supplies CDR1 LNHNV and CDR2 YYDKDF. The treatment or condition tag for this specimen amounts to: high-dose cyclophosphamide on days +3 and +4 as single-agent GVHD prophylaxis. For conditioning, the PTCy patients got busulfan and fludarabine, then a related or unrelated marrow graft, followed by cyclophosphamide on days +3 and +4. The PTCy-treated patients were enrolled in a prospective multi-institutional clinical trial. Peripheral blood and bone marrow mononuclear cells were isolated by Ficoll-Hypaque density centrifugation and cryopreserved.

Specimen: PBMCs, collected after allogeneic stem cell transplant with posttransplant cyclophosphamide. The V and J segments used are TRBV15 and TRBJ2-2; TRBD1 lines up with 7 middle nucleotides. The TCR originated in a female patient in her 30s who received an allogeneic stem cell transplant from an unrelated donor, was CMV-positive, and had no GVHD. Some T cells seen after a transplant may have their origin in the graft donor. The nucleotides read TGTGCCACCAGTAGAGACAGGGCGAACACCGGGGAGCTGTTTTTT. This yields the protein CATSRDRANTGELFF.